The 27 T cell receptor beta chains in this list originate from one sample, sequenced in a study of T cell responses to AZD1222 COVID-19 vaccine. Repertoires were generated with immunoSEQ multiplex PCR, while TCRdb's copy carries only in-frame clones and drops some. The sample shows around 150,000 clones, approximately 93% of them seen only once. Source: peripheral blood, taken 28 days after the second AZD1222 dose. These TCRs come from an adult who received the AZD1222 COVID-19 vaccine.

The chain employs TRBV4-2 and TRBJ1-3; D not certain. The CDR3 contains 15 residues. The V and J ends lost 0 bases and 4 bases respectively, with 10 bases between them. Germline CDR1 reads LGHNA; CDR2 reads YNFKEQ. CDR3 sequence: CASSQDSTYGNTIYF. For the CDR3, the DNA is TGTGCCAGCAGCCAAGATTCGACGTACGGAAACACCATATATTTT.

This sequence joins TRBV5-1 and TRBJ2-1, with D perhaps matching TRBD2 (5 bases). Germline V gives CDR1 SGHRS, CDR2 YFSETQ. This CDR3 is 16 amino acids long. V was cut by 5 bases and J by 3 bases, with 18 bases left in between. CDR3 loop: CASRIRVVGVYNEQFF. CDR3 coding DNA: TGCGCCAGCAGGATCAGAGTAGTCGGGGTCTACAATGAGCAGTTCTTC.

The chain couples TRBV12-3 or TRBV12-4 to TRBJ1-4; no definite D call. Trimming stripped 3 bases from V and 12 bases from J, with 11 bases between. The CDR3 extends over 12 amino acids. The CDR3 loop reads CASSFHGVELFF. The CDR3 coding sequence is TGTGCCAGCAGTTTCCATGGGGTGGAACTGTTTTTT.

In this sample, this clone turned up a few times. This rearrangement joins TRBV5-1 to TRBJ1-1; D uncertain. V was pared by 3 bases and J by 3 bases, with 15 bases between. The CDR3 sequence is 15 residues long. The germline V gene encodes CDR1 SGHRS and CDR2 YFSETQ. The CDR3 DNA sequence: TGCGCCAGCAGCTACCTCGGGATTGGGGACACTGAAGCTTTCTTT. It encodes CASSYLGIGDTEAFF.

The chain joins TRBV7-2 to TRBJ2-5, with 7 bases matching TRBD2. CDR3 size: 17 residues. Germline loops: CDR1 SGHTA, CDR2 FQGNSA. V shed 2 bases and J 4 bases; nucleotides not matched to a gene: 13. The CDR3 is CASSLSDQRLARETQYF. CDR3 bases: TGTGCCAGCAGCTTATCCGACCAGAGACTAGCCCGAGAGACCCAGTACTTC.

The chain uses TRBV27 and TRBJ2-7; 7 positions agree with TRBD1. The V gene's germline CDR1 is MNHEY and CDR2 SMNVEV (reference sequence). CDR3 size: 14 residues. Trimming took 3 bases from V and 2 from J; bases not matched to a gene: 4. The DNA of the CDR3 is TGTGCCAGCAGTTTCTACGACAGGGCCTACGAGCAGTACTTC. Protein product: CASSFYDRAYEQYF.

V gene TRBV13 combines with J gene TRBJ1-5, with TRBD1 matching over 8 bases. Germline lookup yields CDR1 PRHDT and CDR2 FYEKMQ (reference sequence). Trimming took 4 bases from V and 6 from J; bases not matched to a gene: 5. The CDR3 consists of 14 residues. CDR3 region: CASSSQGAAQPQHF. The CDR3 DNA is TGTGCCAGCAGCTCTCAGGGGGCGGCTCAGCCCCAGCATTTT.

A few counts support this clone. The chain carries TRBV5-6 and TRBJ2-7; D remains ambiguous. CDR1 and CDR2 (germline): SGHDT, YYEEEE. The CDR3 is 16 amino acids. Trimming shortened V by 5 bases and J by 3 bases, and 21 bases separated the two germline ends. DNA for the CDR3: TGTGCCAGCAGTCTAACGACCAGGACCTGGGACTACGAGCAGTACTTC. Translating it yields CASSLTTRTWDYEQYF.

This clone was observed once. This sequence joins TRBV7-2 and TRBJ1-2, with 7 positions matching TRBD1. The germline V gene encodes CDR1 SGHTA and CDR2 FQGNSA. This CDR3 contains 15 residues. J was trimmed by 9 bases and V by 3 bases; bases with no gene match: 13. For the CDR3, the DNA is TGTGCCAGCAGCTTCCACCAGACGATGACAGGGAGCTACACCTTC. It is translated as CASSFHQTMTGSYTF.

Here the CDR3 DNA reads TGTGCCAGCAGCTCGAGGGGGGGACTTGTGGGCGAGCAGTACTTC. Translating gives CASSSRGGLVGEQYF. This chain links TRBV7-9 with TRBJ2-7; maybe TRBD2 (7 bases). The CDR3 extends over 15 amino acids. The ends were cut back, 4 bases at V and 6 bases at J, with 19 bases in the middle. Germline loops: CDR1 SEHNR, CDR2 FQNEAQ (reference sequence).

This sequence joins TRBV27 and TRBJ1-5; D remains unclear. This CDR3 region has 15 residues. Germline V gene sequence: CDR1 MNHEY, CDR2 SMNVEV (reference sequence). Deletions cut 5 bases from V and 3 bases from J, with 14 bases between. The CDR3 DNA is TGTGCCAGCAGTGGAGCGGGAACAATCAATCAGCCCCAGCATTTT. Encoded protein: CASSGAGTINQPQHF.

The V gene is TRBV3-1 (or the pseudogene TRBV3-2), the J gene TRBJ1-2, with D uncertain. CDR3 length equals 14 residues. From germline, CDR1 is LGHDT and CDR2 YNNKEL (reference sequence). Trimming stripped 0 bases from V and 8 bases from J, with 13 bases between. CDR3 region: CASSQETDFGGYTF. In nucleotides, the CDR3 is TGTGCCAGCAGCCAAGAGACGGATTTTGGGGGCTACACCTTC.

The rearrangement joins TRBV9 to TRBJ2-1; 13 positions match TRBD2. The CDR3 is 13 amino acids. Germline V gene lookup returns CDR1 SGDLS and CDR2 YYNGEE. With V trimmed by 3 bases and J by 9 bases, 0 bases remained unmatched. The CDR3 DNA reads TGTGCCAGCAGCGGACTAGCGGGAGGTGAGCAGTTCTTC. This sequence encodes CASSGLAGGEQFF.

The chain joins TRBV19 to TRBJ1-3; D is possibly TRBD1 (5 bases). The ends were cut back, 6 bases at V and 0 bases at J, with 12 bases in the middle. This CDR3 spans 15 amino acids. Germline V gives CDR1 LNHDA, CDR2 SQIVND (reference sequence). DNA for the CDR3: TGTGCCAGTAGACCCCTGGGGACCTCTGGAAACACCATATATTTT. Its translation: CASRPLGTSGNTIYF.

V is TRBV2 and J is TRBJ1-2; possible D gene TRBD1, 5 bases. The CDR3 loop spans 13 amino acids. The V end was cut by 2 bases, the J end by 6 bases, with 10 bases between. Germline CDR1 SNHLY, CDR2 FYNNEI. The CDR3 DNA reads TGTGCCAGCAGTGAATCTCCAGGGAATGGCTACACCTTC. Encoded protein: CASSESPGNGYTF. Drawing the rest from reference TRBV2 and TRBJ1-2, the complete variable domain is EPEVTQTPSHQVTQMGQEVILRCVPISNHLYFYWYRQILGQKVEFLVSFYNNEISEKSEIFDDQFSVERPDGSNFTLKIRSTKLEDSAMYFCASSESPGNGYTFGSGTRLTVV.

The rearrangement uses TRBV2 and TRBJ1-1, with TRBD1 identical over 10 bases. This CDR3 region has 18 residues. Trimming at V came to 1 base and at J to 3 bases, leaving 11 bases not matched to a gene. CDR1 is SNHLY, CDR2 FYNNEI, per germline. The CDR3 region has the DNA TGTGCCAGCAGTGAAGTGGGGGACAGGGGTCTTGGATACACTGAAGCTTTCTTT. Translation: CASSEVGDRGLGYTEAFF.

The chain is built from TRBV29-1 and TRBJ1-3; TRBD1 agrees at 7 bases. The CDR3 spans 14 residues. Germline CDR1 and CDR2: SQVTM and ANQGSEA. V trimming: 6 bases; J trimming: 4 bases; junction bases outside the gene matches: 9. CDR3 sequence: CSVGQRSSGNTIYF. DNA of the CDR3: TGCAGCGTGGGACAGCGCAGTTCAGGAAACACCATATATTTT.

The chain joins TRBV7-9 to TRBJ2-7, with 7 bases that match TRBD1. CDR1 is SEHNR and CDR2 is FQNEAQ in the germline V gene (reference sequence). The V gene end was trimmed by 3 bases and the J gene end by 2 bases; junction bases not matched to a gene: 10. This CDR3 has 16 amino acids. The CDR3 DNA sequence: TGTGCCAGCAGCTTGGACGACAGGGTACGTGCCTACGAGCAGTACTTC. This gives the protein CASSLDDRVRAYEQYF.

The count of this clone is one. V and J are TRBV29-1 and TRBJ2-1; 14 bases align to TRBD2. Germline CDR1 and CDR2: SQVTM and ANQGSEA. The CDR3 extends over 16 amino acids. The ends lost 6 bases at V and 4 bases at J; junction bases unmatched: 8. In nucleotides, the CDR3 is TGCAGCGTCGACGGGACTAGCGGGAGCAAGTACAATGAGCAGTTCTTC. Translating gives CSVDGTSGSKYNEQFF.

Comment on this clone: Compared with germline, one end of the junction differs, possibly owing to a read error. The CDR3 region is CASSVQTGDISALHF. CDR3 DNA: TGTGCCAGCAGCGTCCAGACAGGGGACATTTCAGCCCTCCACTTT. The rearrangement joins TRBV9 to TRBJ1-6; 8 nucleotides line up with TRBD1. This CDR3 spans 15 amino acids. The germline CDR1 and CDR2 sequences are SGDLS and YYNGEE.

The rearrangement uses TRBV5-4 and TRBJ2-7, with a tentative D call TRBD2 (5 bases). V lost 4 bases to trimming and J lost 6 bases, with 20 bases between them. Germline-derived CDR1 and CDR2 are SGHNT and YYREEE (reference sequence). This CDR3 has 15 amino acids. In DNA form, the CDR3 reads TGTGCCAGCAGCCCTCCTGCGCGGGCGGCGGGCGAGCAGTACTTC. It codes for CASSPPARAAGEQYF.

The chain employs TRBV5-1 and TRBJ1-3, with 7 bases that match TRBD1. Germline CDR1 is SGHRS and CDR2 is YFSETQ. CDR3 length equals 19 residues. J lost 0 bases, V lost 4 bases, and 16 bases had no gene match. CDR3 region: CASSLTGAVGSFSGNTIYF. CDR3 DNA: TGCGCCAGCAGCCTAACAGGGGCCGTTGGTTCCTTCTCTGGAAACACCATATATTTT.

This chain links TRBV7-2 with TRBJ1-5; 10 nucleotides match TRBD1. Germline CDR1 and CDR2: SGHTA and FQGNSA. The CDR3 runs to 15 residues. The trim removed 5 bases at V and 7 bases at J, leaving 8 bases unmatched. In DNA form, the CDR3 reads TGTGCCAGCAGCCCCGGACAGGGGGTTGAACAGCCCCAGCATTTT. Its protein product is CASSPGQGVEQPQHF.

The genes are TRBV28 and TRBJ1-5, with TRBD1 matching 9 bases. J was trimmed by 7 bases and V by 5 bases; bases with no gene match: 6. Germline V gene data show CDR1 as MDHEN and CDR2 as SYDVKM. The length of the CDR3 is 14 residues. The CDR3 nucleotides are TGTGCCAGCAGTCTACAGGGGGCTGGGCAGCCCCAGCATTTT. Protein: CASSLQGAGQPQHF.

The V and J genes are TRBV7-2 and TRBJ1-2; D is undetermined. Germline values: CDR1 SGHTA, CDR2 FQGNSA. With 2 bases removed from V and 2 bases from J, the gap between germline ends came to 12 bases. The CDR3 has 15 residues. DNA of the CDR3: TGTGCCAGCAGCTTATCCCCCGCGGGGAACTATGGCTACACCTTC. Residues: CASSLSPAGNYGYTF. The whole variable domain, remainder taken from reference TRBV7-2 and TRBJ1-2, is GAGVSQSPSNKVTEKGKDVELRCDPISGHTALYWYRQSLGQGLEFLIYFQGNSAPDKSGLPSDRFSAERTGGSVSTLTIQRTQQEDSAVYLCASSLSPAGNYGYTFGSGTRLTVV.

This sequence joins TRBV20-1 and TRBJ2-7, with D perhaps TRBD1 (6 bases). Trimming left V 3 bases short and J 0 bases short, with 9 bases between. CDR1 and CDR2 (germline): DFQATT, SNEGSKA (reference sequence). This CDR3 comprises 13 residues. CDR3 sequence (DNA): TGCAGTGCTAGTAAGGGGGTCTCCTACGAGCAGTACTTC. The encoded protein is CSASKGVSYEQYF.

The chain uses TRBV6-4 and TRBJ1-6; D may be TRBD1 (5 bases). This CDR3 comprises 13 residues. Germline lookup yields CDR1 MRHNA and CDR2 SNTAGT. Trimming stripped 6 bases from V and 8 bases from J, with 11 bases between. CDR3 DNA sequence: TGTGCCAGCAGCGAGGGACCCTATTCACCCCTCCACTTT. It encodes CASSEGPYSPLHF.